The 31 T cell receptor beta chains below all came from one sample that was sequenced in a study of cytomegalovirus exposure and HLA in healthy donors. The PCR was carried out with 60 Vbeta primers and 13 Jbeta primers. The repertoire was sequenced with immunoSEQ multiplex PCR; TCRdb's copy has only in-frame clones and lacks some. The clone table shows roughly 72,000 clones, with the ten largest holding 3.8%. Material: PBMCs. All receptors come from a young man in good health and CMV-seropositive.

The chain combines TRBV5-1 with TRBJ2-7; D perhaps matches TRBD1 (6 bases). V gave up 0 bases and J gave up 3 bases, with 13 bases separating them. The CDR3 is made up of 15 amino acids. From germline, CDR1 is SGHRS and CDR2 YFSETQ. CDR3 in DNA: TGCGCCAGCAGCTTGGGACAGGCCCTTGTCTACGAGCAGTACTTC. Amino acid sequence: CASSLGQALVYEQYF.

V gene TRBV10-1 combines with J gene TRBJ2-7, with D possibly being TRBD1 (6 bases). Germline CDR1 reads WNHNN; CDR2 reads SYGVQD (reference sequence). With 9 bases removed from V and 0 bases from J, the gap between germline ends came to 9 bases. The CDR3 runs to 12 residues. The CDR3 DNA sequence: TGCGCCAGTGGGGACAACTCCTACGAGCAGTACTTC. Translation gives CASGDNSYEQYF.

The chain is built from TRBV7-2 and TRBJ1-2; possible D gene TRBD1, 5 bases. V was clipped by 1 base and J by 3 bases, with 12 bases between them. Germline loops: CDR1 SGHTA, CDR2 FQGNSA. This CDR3 has 15 amino acids. The CDR3 sequence: CASSLGSGKDYGYTF. In DNA form, the CDR3 reads TGTGCCAGCAGCTTAGGTTCAGGGAAGGACTATGGCTACACCTTC. Full variable domain (missing parts from reference TRBV7-2 and TRBJ1-2): GAGVSQSPSNKVTEKGKDVELRCDPISGHTALYWYRQSLGQGLEFLIYFQGNSAPDKSGLPSDRFSAERTGGSVSTLTIQRTQQEDSAVYLCASSLGSGKDYGYTFGSGTRLTVV.

The V gene is TRBV6-6, the J gene TRBJ1-1; 8 nucleotides match TRBD1. Trimming at V came to 6 bases and at J to 9 bases, leaving 9 bases not matched to a gene. CDR3 size: 13 residues. Germline V lookup: CDR1 MNHNY, CDR2 SVGAGI (reference sequence). Written as DNA, the CDR3 is TGTGCCAGCAGCCCGACAGGGGCCTTGAAAGCTTTCTTT. Residues: CASSPTGALKAFF.

V is TRBV11-3 and J is TRBJ2-2; 9 bases line up with TRBD2. In germline, CDR1 is SGHNT, CDR2 YENEEA. The junction had 5 bases not matched to a gene; V was cut back by 5 bases and J by 4 bases. This CDR3 contains 15 residues. The CDR3, as DNA: TGTGCCAGCAGCCCAAGGACTAGCGTCACCGGGGAGCTGTTTTTT. This codes for CASSPRTSVTGELFF.

This rearrangement joins TRBV25-1 to TRBJ2-1; 11 bases fit TRBD2. The CDR3 sequence is 18 residues long. Trimming cost V 1 base and J 2 bases; bases outside gene matches: 7. Germline values: CDR1 MGHDK, CDR2 SYGVNS. The CDR3, as DNA: TGTGCCAGCAGTGAATCTAGCGGGGGGCCCTCCACCTACAATGAGCAGTTCTTC. Protein: CASSESSGGPSTYNEQFF.

The genes are TRBV6-1 and TRBJ2-3; TRBD2 matches 10 bases. CDR1 is MNHNS, CDR2 SASEGT, per germline. J gave up 4 bases and V 6 bases, and 4 bases lay outside the gene matches. There are 14 residues in the CDR3. The CDR3 region has the DNA TGTGCCAGCAGGCCAAGCGGGGGGGCAGATACGCAGTATTTT. It yields the protein CASRPSGGADTQYF.

The rearrangement joins TRBV9 to TRBJ1-1, with TRBD1 matching 7 bases. V lost 4 bases and J lost 2; bases outside the gene matches: 2. The CDR3 length is 13 residues. Germline CDR1 SGDLS, CDR2 YYNGEE. The CDR3 reads CASSRDSNTEAFF. The CDR3 DNA reads TGTGCCAGCAGCCGGGACAGCAACACTGAAGCTTTCTTT.

CDR3 sequence: CASSLHETQYF. In DNA form, the CDR3 reads TGTGCCAGCAGCTTACATGAGACCCAGTACTTC. J is TRBJ2-5 and V is TRBV7-2; D uncertain. The CDR3 extends over 11 amino acids. With 2 bases removed from V and 5 bases from J, the gap between germline ends came to 3 bases. Germline-derived CDR1 and CDR2 are SGHTA and FQGNSA.

The rearrangement links TRBV9 to TRBJ2-1; 8 positions match TRBD2. The V gene's germline CDR1 is SGDLS and CDR2 YYNGEE. Trimming cost V 2 bases and J 7 bases; bases outside gene matches: 8. This CDR3 contains 15 residues. CDR3 residues: CASSVTGTSSNEQFF. The CDR3 bases are TGTGCCAGCAGCGTTACCGGGACTAGTTCTAATGAGCAGTTCTTC.

This chain links TRBV2 with TRBJ1-5, with TRBD1 matching over 9 bases. The CDR3 has 14 amino acids. The V and J ends lost 6 bases and 3 bases, in that order; junction bases with no gene match: 3. CDR1 and CDR2 from the germline V gene are SNHLY and FYNNEI. The CDR3 DNA follows: TGTGCCAGCAGACAGGGGGCGGTCAATCAGCCCCAGCATTTT. It specifies CASRQGAVNQPQHF.

The V call is TRBV27, the J call TRBJ2-1; 16 bases are a match to TRBD2. After removal of 1 base from V and 7 bases from J, the junction contained 25 bases not matched to a gene. The germline V gene encodes CDR1 MNHEY and CDR2 SMNVEV (reference sequence). CDR3 length: 24 residues. The CDR3 DNA reads as TGTGCCAGCAGTTTATTGGGGATACGACGAACCGGGACTAGCGGGAGGGCCTTTTCAAATGAGCAGTTCTTC. Translation: CASSLLGIRRTGTSGRAFSNEQFF.

The gene calls are TRBV25-1 and TRBJ2-5; D possibly corresponds to TRBD2 (5 bases). V was trimmed by 5 bases and J by 5 bases, leaving 12 bases between them. Germline V CDR1 and CDR2: MGHDK, SYGVNS. This CDR3 has 13 residues. Here the CDR3 DNA reads TGTGCCAGCAGTCCGGATCGAGGGGAGACCCAGTACTTC. Its translation: CASSPDRGETQYF.

V and J are TRBV19 and TRBJ1-5, with no clear D. The germline V gene encodes CDR1 LNHDA and CDR2 SQIVND (reference sequence). The CDR3 is 18 amino acids. Trimming left V 7 bases short and J 4 bases short, with 26 bases between. The CDR3 DNA sequence: TGTGCCAGTAAGAAGGGCGGGCTTCAAGAGTGGGCTAATCAGCCCCAGCATTTT. Translation gives CASKKGGLQEWANQPQHF.

The CDR3, as DNA: TGTGCCAGCAGCCCGGGACAGGGGGCAAGTTCTGGAAACACCATATATTTT. As protein: CASSPGQGASSGNTIYF. This chain connects TRBV9 to TRBJ1-3, with 12 bases matching TRBD1. J gave up 1 base and V 4 bases, and 6 bases lay outside the gene matches. Germline loops: CDR1 SGDLS, CDR2 YYNGEE. This CDR3 has 17 amino acids.

The chain has TRBV7-3 and TRBJ2-2; the D gene is possibly TRBD2 (5 bases). Germline V gene sequence: CDR1 SGHTA, CDR2 FQGTGA. This CDR3 has 13 residues. Trimming removed 8 bases at V and 4 bases at J, with 11 bases between. CDR3 protein: CASSPEGTGELFF. DNA of the CDR3: TGTGCCAGCTCGCCCGAGGGCACCGGGGAGCTGTTTTTT.

V usage is TRBV7-2 and J usage is TRBJ2-5, with 13 bases identical to TRBD2. Germline-derived CDR1 and CDR2 are SGHTA and FQGNSA. The CDR3 is made up of 18 amino acids. Trimming removed 4 bases from V and 7 bases from J; junction bases left unmatched: 15. The CDR3 is CASSYKPPRLAGGGTQYF. CDR3 bases: TGTGCCAGCAGCTATAAACCCCCTCGACTAGCGGGGGGAGGGACCCAGTACTTC.

The chain joins TRBV19 to TRBJ1-2, with a weak D call TRBD1 (6 bases). V lost 4 bases, J lost 1 base, and 19 bases lay in between. This CDR3 region has 17 residues. Per the germline V gene, CDR1 is LNHDA and CDR2 is SQIVND (reference sequence). Here the CDR3 DNA reads TGTGCCAGTAGTACCGGGACATCAATTAACCGTAACTATGGCTACACCTTC. Its protein product is CASSTGTSINRNYGYTF.

The rearrangement uses TRBV28 and TRBJ2-5, with D unresolved. This CDR3 contains 16 residues. Per the germline V gene, CDR1 is MDHEN and CDR2 is SYDVKM. V lost 6 bases and J lost 3, with 20 bases in between. The CDR3 is CASSPKNRGLEETQYF. DNA of the CDR3: TGTGCCAGCAGCCCCAAAAATCGCGGCCTGGAAGAGACCCAGTACTTC.

V is TRBV6-6 and J is TRBJ1-1, with D unclear. V was shortened by 6 bases and J by 5 bases, with 7 bases between the two germline ends. Germline-derived CDR1 and CDR2 are MNHNY and SVGAGI (reference sequence). The CDR3 runs 11 residues. CDR3 bases: TGTGCCAGCAGCTTGAGTACTGAAGCTTTCTTT. Translating gives CASSLSTEAFF.

This chain links TRBV30 with TRBJ2-7, with TRBD1 as a possible D gene (6 bases). The length of the CDR3 is 14 residues. V lost 2 bases and J 2 bases, leaving 13 bases between the germline ends. Germline assignment: CDR1 GTSNPN and CDR2 SVGIG (reference sequence). The CDR3 region is CAWSIRGVPYEQYF. CDR3 sequence (DNA): TGTGCCTGGAGTATCAGGGGAGTTCCCTACGAGCAGTACTTC.

The chain links TRBV7-9 to TRBJ1-1; perhaps TRBD1 as D (6 bases). The CDR3 runs 16 residues. Germline V gene sequence: CDR1 SEHNR, CDR2 FQNEAQ (reference sequence). The ends were cut back, 5 bases at V and 2 bases at J, with 18 bases in the middle. As DNA, the CDR3 is TGTGCCAGCAGCCCGGGTTGGACAGCCTACAACACTGAAGCTTTCTTT. Translated: CASSPGWTAYNTEAFF.

The rearrangement uses TRBV7-2 and TRBJ1-2, with 8 bases lining up with TRBD1. The CDR3 contains 15 residues. The junction had 10 bases not matched to a gene; V was cut back by 5 bases and J by 5 bases. Germline V gives CDR1 SGHTA, CDR2 FQGNSA. The CDR3 DNA sequence: TGTGCCAGCAGCCCACCCGGACAGGGTTGGTATGGCTACACCTTC. Encoded protein: CASSPPGQGWYGYTF.

The chain joins TRBV6-1 to TRBJ2-3, with unresolved D. The V end lost 2 bases, the J end lost 6 bases, and 6 bases lay between the germline ends. The germline V gene encodes CDR1 MNHNS and CDR2 SASEGT. The CDR3 is made up of 12 amino acids. The DNA for the CDR3 is TGTGCCAGCAGTGAATGGCGGGATACGCAGTATTTT. Amino acids: CASSEWRDTQYF.

V is TRBV2 and J is TRBJ1-2; perhaps TRBD1 as D (5 bases). The CDR3 runs 13 residues. V was pared by 8 bases and J by 6 bases, with 16 bases between. In germline, CDR1 is SNHLY, CDR2 FYNNEI. The CDR3 loop is CASPRAAGHGYTF. CDR3 coding DNA: TGTGCCAGCCCCAGGGCGGCTGGTCATGGCTACACCTTC.

This chain uses TRBV7-9 with TRBJ1-5; 7 nucleotides match TRBD1. J lost 6 bases, V lost 0 bases, and 2 bases had no gene match. Germline V gene lookup returns CDR1 SEHNR and CDR2 FQNEAQ (reference sequence). CDR3 length: 14 amino acids. This chain's CDR3 is CASSLAGGGQPQHF. In DNA, the CDR3 is TGTGCCAGCAGCTTAGCAGGGGGCGGTCAGCCCCAGCATTTT.

The chain recombines TRBV28 with TRBJ2-7; the D is unclear. The germline V and J ends were trimmed by 8 bases and 7 bases, with 12 bases remaining between them. The germline gives CDR1 MDHEN, CDR2 SYDVKM. The CDR3 length is 11 residues. The CDR3 sequence: CASGTTTEQYF. CDR3 DNA: TGTGCCAGCGGTACAACGACTGAGCAGTACTTC.

The V gene is TRBV5-4, the J gene TRBJ2-3; possible D gene TRBD2, 5 bases. With 4 bases removed from V and 5 bases from J, the gap between germline ends came to 14 bases. CDR1 and CDR2 from the germline V gene are SGHNT and YYREEE (reference sequence). The CDR3 has 14 residues. The CDR3 DNA is TGTGCCAGCAGCGCCTGGACTCGCGGAGATACGCAGTATTTT. Its protein product is CASSAWTRGDTQYF.

The DNA of the CDR3 is TGTGCCAGCAGTTTATCCATATCCGGGACTAACACAGATACGCAGTATTTT. As protein: CASSLSISGTNTDTQYF. The chain employs TRBV27 and TRBJ2-3; 7 bases agree with TRBD2. Germline CDR1 MNHEY, CDR2 SMNVEV (reference sequence). This CDR3 has 17 amino acids. With V trimmed by 0 bases and J by 2 bases, 8 bases remained unmatched.

The genes are TRBV6-6 and TRBJ1-1; D is unresolved. V was clipped by 0 bases and J by 3 bases, with 11 bases between them. The CDR3 consists of 15 residues. The germline CDR1 and CDR2 sequences are MNHNY and SVGAGI (reference sequence). CDR3 protein: CASSYSEGLYTEAFF. DNA for the CDR3: TGTGCCAGCAGTTACTCGGAGGGCTTGTACACTGAAGCTTTCTTT.

The rearrangement joins TRBV7-9 to TRBJ1-1, with no clear D. Germline V gives CDR1 SEHNR, CDR2 FQNEAQ (reference sequence). CDR3 length: 13 residues. V gave up 1 base and J gave up 1 base, with 4 bases separating them. The CDR3 sequence is CASSLVENTEAFF. DNA for the CDR3: TGTGCCAGCAGCTTAGTAGAGAACACTGAAGCTTTCTTT.